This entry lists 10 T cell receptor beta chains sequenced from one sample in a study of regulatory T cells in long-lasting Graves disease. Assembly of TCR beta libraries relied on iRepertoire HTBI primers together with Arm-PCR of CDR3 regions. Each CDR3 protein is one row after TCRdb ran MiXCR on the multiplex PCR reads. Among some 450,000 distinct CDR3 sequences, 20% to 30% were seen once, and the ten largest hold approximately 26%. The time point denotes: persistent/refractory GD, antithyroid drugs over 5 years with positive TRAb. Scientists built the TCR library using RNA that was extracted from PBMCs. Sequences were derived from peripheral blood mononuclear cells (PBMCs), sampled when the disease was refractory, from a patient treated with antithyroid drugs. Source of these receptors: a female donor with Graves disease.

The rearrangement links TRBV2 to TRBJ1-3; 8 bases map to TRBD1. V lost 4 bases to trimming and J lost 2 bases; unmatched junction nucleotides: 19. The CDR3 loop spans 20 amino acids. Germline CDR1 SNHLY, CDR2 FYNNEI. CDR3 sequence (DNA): TGTGCCAGCAGTGCCGTACAGGACAGGGACCAATTCTCGACTGGAAACACCATATATTTT. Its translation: CASSAVQDRDQFSTGNTIYF.

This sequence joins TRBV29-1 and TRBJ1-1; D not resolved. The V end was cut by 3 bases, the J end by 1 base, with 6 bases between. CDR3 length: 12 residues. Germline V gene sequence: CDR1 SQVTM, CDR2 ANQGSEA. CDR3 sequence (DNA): TGCAGCGTTGACCACCCGAACACTGAAGCTTTCTTT. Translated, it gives CSVDHPNTEAFF. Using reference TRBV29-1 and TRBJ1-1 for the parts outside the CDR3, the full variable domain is SAVISQKPSRDICQRGTSLTIQCQVDSQVTMMFWYRQQPGQSLTLIATANQGSEATYESGFVIDKFPISRPNLTFSTLTVSNMSPEDSSIYLCSVDHPNTEAFFGQGTRLTVV.

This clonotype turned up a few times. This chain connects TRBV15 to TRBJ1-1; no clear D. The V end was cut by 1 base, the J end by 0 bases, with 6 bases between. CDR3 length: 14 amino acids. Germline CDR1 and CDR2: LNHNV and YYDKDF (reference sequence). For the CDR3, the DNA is TGTGCCACCAGCAGAGCAATAGTGAACACTGAAGCTTTCTTT. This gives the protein CATSRAIVNTEAFF.

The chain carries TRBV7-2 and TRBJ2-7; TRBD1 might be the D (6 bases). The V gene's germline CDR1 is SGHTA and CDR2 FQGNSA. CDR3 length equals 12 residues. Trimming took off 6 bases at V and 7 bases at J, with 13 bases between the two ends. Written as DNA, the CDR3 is TGTGCCAGCAGGTCTCAGGGGCGGGAGCAGTACTTC. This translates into CASRSQGREQYF.

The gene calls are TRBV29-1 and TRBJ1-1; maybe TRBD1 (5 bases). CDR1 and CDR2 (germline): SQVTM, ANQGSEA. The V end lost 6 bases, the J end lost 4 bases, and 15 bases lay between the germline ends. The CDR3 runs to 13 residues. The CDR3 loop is CSVARAGGTEAFF. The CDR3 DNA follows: TGCAGCGTGGCCAGGGCCGGGGGCACTGAAGCTTTCTTT. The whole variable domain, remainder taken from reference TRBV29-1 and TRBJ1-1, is SAVISQKPSRDICQRGTSLTIQCQVDSQVTMMFWYRQQPGQSLTLIATANQGSEATYESGFVIDKFPISRPNLTFSTLTVSNMSPEDSSIYLCSVARAGGTEAFFGQGTRLTVV.

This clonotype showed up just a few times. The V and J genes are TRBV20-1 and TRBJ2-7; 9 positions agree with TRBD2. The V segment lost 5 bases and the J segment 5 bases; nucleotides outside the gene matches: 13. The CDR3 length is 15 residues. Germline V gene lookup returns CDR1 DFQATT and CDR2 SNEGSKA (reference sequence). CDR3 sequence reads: CSAPGSGTSSHEQYF. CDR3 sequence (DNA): TGCAGTGCTCCGGGGTCCGGGACTAGCTCGCACGAGCAGTACTTC.

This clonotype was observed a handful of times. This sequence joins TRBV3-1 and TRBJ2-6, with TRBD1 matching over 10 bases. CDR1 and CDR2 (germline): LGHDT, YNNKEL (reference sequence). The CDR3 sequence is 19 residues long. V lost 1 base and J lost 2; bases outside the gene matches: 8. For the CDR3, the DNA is TGTGCCAGCAGCCAAGGCCCGGGACAGGGGCCCCCTGGGGCCAACGTCCTGACTTTC. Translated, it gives CASSQGPGQGPPGANVLTF.

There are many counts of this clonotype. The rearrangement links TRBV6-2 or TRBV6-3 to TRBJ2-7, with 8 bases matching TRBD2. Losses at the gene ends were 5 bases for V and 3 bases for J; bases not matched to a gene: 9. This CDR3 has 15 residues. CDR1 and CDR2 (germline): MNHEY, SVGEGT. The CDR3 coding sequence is TGTGCCAGCAGTCTGGCGGGGGGCCTAAACTACGAGCAGTACTTC. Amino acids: CASSLAGGLNYEQYF.

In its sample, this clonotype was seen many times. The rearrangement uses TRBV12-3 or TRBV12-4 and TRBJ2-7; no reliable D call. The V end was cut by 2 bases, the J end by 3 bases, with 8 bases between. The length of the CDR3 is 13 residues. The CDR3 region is CASSLKIRYEQYF. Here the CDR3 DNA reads TGTGCCAGCAGTTTAAAGATACGCTACGAGCAGTACTTC.

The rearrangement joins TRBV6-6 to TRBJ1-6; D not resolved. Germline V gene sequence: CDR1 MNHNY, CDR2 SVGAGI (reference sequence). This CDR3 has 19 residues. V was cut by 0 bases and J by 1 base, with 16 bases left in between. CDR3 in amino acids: CASSYSWGSDISYNSPLHF. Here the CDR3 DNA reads TGTGCCAGCAGTTACTCGTGGGGATCCGACATATCCTATAATTCACCCCTCCACTTT.